The present TCR beta chain was sequenced within a study of blood T cell repertoires in COVID-19. At the level of the study: Sites in the United States, Italy and Spain provided acute and convalescent COVID-19 samples. In each case, the material was cDNA or gDNA derived from T cells, B-cell-depleted T cells, or PBMCs.

Original analysis: Reference gene primer amplification gave estimated nucleated cell counts. Only in-frame clones appear in the TCRdb table, and some are missing; sequencing was by immunoSEQ multiplex PCR. V and J calls plus clone size are reproduced from that table; the DNA served to infer D and trimming. The table lists fewer than 700,000 clones, 85% to 90% of them singletons, with roughly 8% in the top ten. This clone was detected once. Patients of the Seattle cohort, enrolled during active infection, were followed longitudinally. V was clipped by 4 bases and J by 1 base, with 9 bases between them. The CDR3 runs 15 residues. Germline assignment: CDR1 SGHRS and CDR2 YFSETQ.

The sample taken for sequencing was peripheral blood. The receptor's source is a woman aged 45-65 years with COVID-19, enrolled during active disease. V and J are TRBV5-1 and TRBJ2-6; TRBD1 might be the D (5 bases). CDR3 sequence (DNA): TGCGCCAGCAGCCATTCAGGGTCTGGGGCCAACGTCCTGACTTTC. Residues: CASSHSGSGANVLTF.